Presented here are 28 T cell receptor beta chains from one specimen sequenced in a study of blood T cell repertoires in COVID-19. Profiled with immunoSEQ multiplex PCR; TCRdb holds only in-frame clones, not every one. The profile covers about 170,000 clones, with 70% to 90% appearing a single time and 1.2% taken by the ten largest. Sequenced sample: peripheral blood. All receptors come from a man aged 55 to 70 who had recovered from COVID-19.

This chain links TRBV30 with TRBJ1-2, with a weak D call TRBD1 (5 bases). Germline loops: CDR1 GTSNPN, CDR2 SVGIG (reference sequence). V was shortened by 5 bases and J by 1 base, with 11 bases between the two germline ends. The CDR3 runs 13 residues. The CDR3 loop is CAWGRQSNYGYTF. The CDR3 DNA reads TGTGCCTGGGGACGACAGAGTAACTATGGCTACACCTTC.

This clone was counted once. The genes are TRBV12-3 or TRBV12-4 and TRBJ2-3; TRBD1 is a possible D gene (6 bases). The V end lost 5 bases, the J end lost 9 bases, and 6 bases lay between the germline ends. CDR3 size: 10 residues. CDR3 bases: TGTGCCAGCAGTAGGGGGACGCAGTATTTT. This gives the protein CASSRGTQYF.

CDR3 residues: CASSSTGGTNQPQHF. The CDR3 nucleotides read TGTGCCAGCAGCTCGACAGGGGGCACAAATCAGCCCCAGCATTTT. The chain uses TRBV11-1 and TRBJ1-5, with 10 bases matching TRBD1. The CDR3 is 15 amino acids. The trim removed 4 bases at V and 4 bases at J, leaving 4 bases unmatched. Germline lookup yields CDR1 SGHAT and CDR2 FQDESV (reference sequence).

The CDR3 coding sequence is TGTGCCAGCAGCCAGACTAGCGGGGGCCCGGGGGCGCAGTATTTT. Protein: CASSQTSGGPGAQYF. The chain is built from TRBV3-1 (or the pseudogene TRBV3-2) and TRBJ2-3; 12 bases are shared with TRBD2. J gave up 10 bases and V 3 bases, and 8 bases lay outside the gene matches. CDR1 LGHDT and CDR2 YNNKEL come from the germline V gene (reference sequence). The CDR3 contains 15 residues.

The chain links TRBV7-2 to TRBJ1-2; the D is unclear. The CDR3 has 17 amino acids. Trimming removed 2 bases at V and 3 bases at J, with 19 bases between. Germline CDR1 reads SGHTA; CDR2 reads FQGNSA. DNA for the CDR3: TGTGCCAGCAGCTTATCTGGCGGAGGGAATATAGACTATGGCTACACCTTC. Protein: CASSLSGGGNIDYGYTF.

The chain has TRBV12-2 and TRBJ2-7; TRBD1, the D gene given by the table, was not confirmed from the DNA. TRBV12-2 is deemed a pseudogene. There are 19 residues in the CDR3. The CDR3 region has the DNA TGTGCAAGTCGCTTAGTTTGGGCTTCGGTGGGCCGAATAACCTACGAGCAGTACTTC. This codes for CASRLVWASVGRITYEQYF.

This clone was seen a single time. The sample has other DNA sequences that encode this CDR3 too. The chain couples TRBV7-3 to TRBJ2-3; 7 bases match TRBD2. J lost 0 bases, V lost 4 bases, and 1 base had no gene match. Germline values: CDR1 SGHTA, CDR2 FQGTGA. The CDR3 extends over 14 amino acids. In nucleotides, the CDR3 is TGTGCCAGCAGCTCCGGGGGGAGCACAGATACGCAGTATTTT. Translated, it gives CASSSGGSTDTQYF.

In its sample, this clone was seen many times. The chain combines TRBV12-3 or TRBV12-4 with TRBJ1-1; no firm D call. V was trimmed by 2 bases and J by 1 base, leaving 5 bases between them. There are 13 residues in the CDR3. The CDR3 loop reads CASSLYPNTEAFF. The CDR3 DNA follows: TGTGCCAGCAGTTTATATCCGAACACTGAAGCTTTCTTT.

The rearrangement joins TRBV4-2 to TRBJ1-1; TRBD1 agrees at 8 bases. V lost 0 bases and J lost 7; bases outside the gene matches: 19. The CDR3 extends over 19 amino acids. The germline CDR1 and CDR2 sequences are LGHNA and YNFKEQ. In DNA, the CDR3 is TGTGCCAGCAGCCAAGACGTGGCGGGCCCGGGACAGGTCCGGTGTGAAGCTTTCTTT. It codes for CASSQDVAGPGQVRCEAFF.

This clone was seen just once. The V and J genes are TRBV19 and TRBJ1-5, with TRBD1 matching 7 bases. Trimming cost V 1 base and J 2 bases; bases outside gene matches: 11. Germline CDR1 reads LNHDA; CDR2 reads SQIVND (reference sequence). The CDR3 spans 18 residues. The CDR3 DNA sequence: TGTGCCAGTAGTATAGCCCTCGACGGACAGGCGGGCAATCAGCCCCAGCATTTT. Translation gives CASSIALDGQAGNQPQHF.

The V and J genes are TRBV7-3 and TRBJ1-1; D perhaps matches TRBD1 (5 bases). Trimming removed 2 bases at V and 5 bases at J, with 9 bases between. Germline lookup yields CDR1 SGHTA and CDR2 FQGTGA. The CDR3 has 13 amino acids. This CDR3 is CASSLLQETEAFF. CDR3 DNA sequence: TGTGCCAGCAGCTTATTACAGGAGACTGAAGCTTTCTTT.

The rearrangement uses TRBV7-2 and TRBJ1-6; D ambiguous. Germline V gives CDR1 SGHTA, CDR2 FQGNSA. CDR3 length: 14 residues. Between the trimmed V and J ends, which lost 4 bases and 4 bases, there was a span of 8 bases. The chain's CDR3 is CASSSRYYNSPLHF. The DNA of the CDR3 is TGTGCCAGCAGCTCCCGCTATTATAATTCACCCCTCCACTTT.

The V call is TRBV6-6, the J call TRBJ1-5, with a possible D match to TRBD1 (6 bases). Germline loops: CDR1 MNHNY, CDR2 SVGAGI (reference sequence). The CDR3 totals 14 residues. Trimming pared 5 bases from V and 1 base from J, leaving 9 bases between. The CDR3 nucleotides read TGTGCCAGCAGTCGACAGGTCAGCAATCAGCCCCAGCATTTT. Its protein product is CASSRQVSNQPQHF.

V and J are TRBV30 and TRBJ2-7, with TRBD1 matching over 10 bases. The CDR3 is 14 residues long. Germline V gene data show CDR1 as GTSNPN and CDR2 as SVGIG (reference sequence). J gave up 5 bases and V 4 bases, and 8 bases lay outside the gene matches. DNA of the CDR3: TGTGCCTGGACCAGCCGGGACAGGGGCCACGAGCAGTACTTC. Encoded protein: CAWTSRDRGHEQYF.

Here the CDR3 reads CASSVDGNPLVLGGNTIYF. CDR3 bases: TGTGCCAGCAGCGTAGACGGGAACCCCTTGGTGTTAGGTGGAAACACCATATATTTT. The chain combines TRBV9 with TRBJ1-3; D not certain. This CDR3 contains 19 residues. Trimming took 0 bases from V and 3 from J, leaving 22 bases between them. CDR1 and CDR2 (germline): SGDLS, YYNGEE.

This clone was recorded once. The chain links TRBV6-4 to TRBJ2-1, with 14 bases identical to TRBD2. The junction had 9 bases not matched to a gene; V was cut back by 5 bases and J by 6 bases. The CDR3 length is 17 residues. The germline gives CDR1 MRHNA, CDR2 SNTAGT. The CDR3, as DNA: TGTGCCAGCAGTCTCGGCGAGGGGACTAGCGGGGGCAATGAGCAGTTCTTC. Translation gives CASSLGEGTSGGNEQFF.

This chain connects TRBV12-5 to TRBJ1-4, with TRBD1 matching 8 bases. Trimming at V came to 6 bases and at J to 7 bases, leaving 10 bases not matched to a gene. The length of the CDR3 is 15 residues. Germline lookup yields CDR1 LGHNT and CDR2 FRNRAP. CDR3 sequence: CASGPGGGTGEKLFF. CDR3 in DNA: TGTGCTAGTGGCCCAGGGGGGGGGACAGGTGAAAAACTGTTTTTT.

The J gene is TRBJ2-2, the V gene TRBV10-3; 8 bases line up with TRBD1. With V trimmed by 0 bases and J by 4 bases, 4 bases remained unmatched. Germline V gives CDR1 ENHRY, CDR2 SYGVKD. The CDR3 runs to 16 residues. The CDR3 here is CAISESPGGSTGELFF. For the CDR3, the DNA is TGTGCCATCAGTGAGTCTCCAGGGGGCAGCACCGGGGAGCTGTTTTTT.

This clone occurred once. The gene calls are TRBV18 and TRBJ1-1; 9 bases match TRBD1. The CDR3 spans 14 residues. The trim removed 5 bases at V and 3 bases at J, leaving 4 bases unmatched. The V gene's germline CDR1 is KGHSH and CDR2 LQKENI. The CDR3 bases are TGTGCCAGCTCAACTCGGACAGGGGACACTGAAGCTTTCTTT. It yields the protein CASSTRTGDTEAFF.

The CDR3 DNA follows: TGCGCCAGCAGCTTGCAGGACAGTTCCACCGGGGAGCTGTTTTTT. Protein: CASSLQDSSTGELFF. The chain combines TRBV5-1 with TRBJ2-2; possible D gene TRBD1, 6 bases. Germline-derived CDR1 and CDR2 are SGHRS and YFSETQ. The CDR3 length is 15 residues. Between the trimmed V and J ends, which lost 1 base and 4 bases, there was a span of 11 bases.

This chain connects TRBV5-4 to TRBJ2-1; tentatively, D is TRBD1 (6 bases). Germline values: CDR1 SGHNT, CDR2 YYREEE (reference sequence). The V end lost 4 bases, the J end lost 14 bases, and 13 bases lay between the germline ends. This CDR3 comprises 11 residues. CDR3 in amino acids: CASSLRGMEFF. CDR3 in DNA: TGTGCCAGCAGCCTCAGGGGTATGGAGTTCTTC.

The rearrangement links TRBV5-5 to TRBJ2-5; 9 bases line up with TRBD1. CDR3 length equals 16 residues. The germline gives CDR1 SGHKS, CDR2 YYEKEE (reference sequence). V lost 2 bases to trimming and J lost 5 bases; unmatched junction nucleotides: 10. This chain's CDR3 is CASSLQGATSGETQYF. The DNA for the CDR3 is TGTGCCAGCAGCTTACAGGGGGCCACATCAGGGGAGACCCAGTACTTC.

The J gene is TRBJ2-5, the V gene TRBV24-1, with 7 bases identical to TRBD2. Germline CDR1 and CDR2: KGHDR and SFDVKD. The V segment lost 4 bases and the J segment 2 bases; nucleotides outside the gene matches: 6. The CDR3 runs to 15 residues. The CDR3 coding sequence is TGTGCCACCAGTGAAGGCGGGGGACCTCAAGAGACCCAGTACTTC. As protein: CATSEGGGPQETQYF.

V and J are TRBV27 and TRBJ1-3; D remains unclear. Germline V gene lookup returns CDR1 MNHEY and CDR2 SMNVEV (reference sequence). The V end lost 2 bases, the J end lost 0 bases, and 8 bases lay between the germline ends. This CDR3 contains 15 residues. CDR3 nucleotides: TGTGCCAGCAGTTTACCTGTTAGCTCTGGAAACACCATATATTTT. Protein sequence: CASSLPVSSGNTIYF.

The chain employs TRBV25-1 and TRBJ2-7; 9 positions agree with TRBD1. The junction had 5 bases not matched to a gene; V was cut back by 9 bases and J by 2 bases. The CDR3 runs 13 residues. The germline gives CDR1 MGHDK, CDR2 SYGVNS. CDR3 DNA sequence: TGTGCCAGACTGGGACAGGGCGCCTACGAGCAGTACTTC. This codes for CARLGQGAYEQYF.

The J gene is TRBJ1-2, the V gene TRBV27, with D unresolved. Germline CDR1 is MNHEY and CDR2 is SMNVEV (reference sequence). This CDR3 has 15 amino acids. Trimming left V 3 bases short and J 6 bases short, with 17 bases between. The DNA of the CDR3 is TGTGCCAGCAGTTTGAGGTGGGAGGGAACCCATGGCTACACCTTC. This encodes CASSLRWEGTHGYTF.

This clone came up once. The chain combines TRBV5-4 with TRBJ1-5; no clear D. Trimming left V 4 bases short and J 6 bases short, with 17 bases between. CDR1 is SGHNT and CDR2 is YYREEE in the germline V gene (reference sequence). CDR3 length equals 15 residues. CDR3 amino acids: CASSRDGTSGQPQHF. The CDR3 DNA sequence: TGTGCCAGCAGCCGAGACGGTACATCAGGTCAGCCCCAGCATTTT.

This chain connects TRBV6-6 to TRBJ2-3; 9 nucleotides align to TRBD2. The germline V gene has CDR1 MNHNY and CDR2 SVGAGI (reference sequence). The CDR3 spans 15 residues. V lost 10 bases, J lost 2 bases, and 10 bases stayed unmatched. This CDR3 is CATTDSGGYTDTQYF. As DNA, the CDR3 is TGTGCCACGACTGATAGCGGGGGTTACACAGATACGCAGTATTTT.